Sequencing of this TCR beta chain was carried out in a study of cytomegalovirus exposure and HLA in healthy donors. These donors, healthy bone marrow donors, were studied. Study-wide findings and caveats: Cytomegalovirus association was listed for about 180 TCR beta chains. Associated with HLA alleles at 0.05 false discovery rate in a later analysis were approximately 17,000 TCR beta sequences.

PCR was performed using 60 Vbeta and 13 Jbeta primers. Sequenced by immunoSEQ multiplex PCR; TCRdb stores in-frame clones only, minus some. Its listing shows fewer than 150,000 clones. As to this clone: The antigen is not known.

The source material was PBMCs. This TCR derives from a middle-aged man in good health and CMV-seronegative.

The CDR3 loop reads CASGRSGPYNEQFF. The CDR3, as DNA: TGTGCCAGCGGACGAAGCGGGCCCTACAATGAGCAGTTCTTC. V is TRBV7-9 and J is TRBJ2-1; a weak D match, TRBD2 (6 bases). Germline CDR1 reads SEHNR; CDR2 reads FQNEAQ (reference sequence). V dropped 8 bases and J dropped 2 bases, with 13 bases sitting between them. The CDR3 has 14 amino acids. Full variable domain (outside the CDR3, taken from reference TRBV7-9 and TRBJ2-1): DTGVSQNPRHKITKRGQNVTFRCDPISEHNRLYWYRQTLGQGPEFLTYFQNEAQLEKSRLLSDRFSAERPKGSFSTLEIQRTEQGDSAMYLCASGRSGPYNEQFFGPGTRLTVL.